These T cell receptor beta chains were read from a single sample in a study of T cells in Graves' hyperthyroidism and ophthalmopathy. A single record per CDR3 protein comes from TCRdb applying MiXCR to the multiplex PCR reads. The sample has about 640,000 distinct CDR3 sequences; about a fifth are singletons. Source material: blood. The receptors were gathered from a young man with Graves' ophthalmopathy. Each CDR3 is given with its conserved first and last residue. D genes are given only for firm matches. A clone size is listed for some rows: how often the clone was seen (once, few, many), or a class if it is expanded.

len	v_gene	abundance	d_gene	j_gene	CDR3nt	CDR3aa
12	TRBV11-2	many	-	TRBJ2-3	TGTGCCAGCAGCTTAGACTTCGATACGCAGTATTTT	CASSLDFDTQYF
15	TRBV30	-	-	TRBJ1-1	TGTGCCTGGAGTCGGGACCGCAAAAGGGGCACTGAAGCTTTCTTT	CAWSRDRKRGTEAFF
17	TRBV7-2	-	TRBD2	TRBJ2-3	TGTGCCAGCAGCTTAGACGTGCGGGAGGGCCCCACAGATACGCAGTATTTT	CASSLDVREGPTDTQYF
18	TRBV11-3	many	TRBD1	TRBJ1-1	TGTGCCAGCAGCCTAGGGGACAGGGGGCTTTTCGTGAACACTGAAGCTTTCTTT	CASSLGDRGLFVNTEAFF
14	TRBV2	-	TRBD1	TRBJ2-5	TGTGCCAGCAGGGACAGGTCGGACCGGGAGACCCAGTACTTC	CASRDRSDRETQYF
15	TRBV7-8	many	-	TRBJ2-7	TGTGCCAGCAGCCCTAAAGGGCGCGTTCGGTACGAGCAGTACTTC	CASSPKGRVRYEQYF
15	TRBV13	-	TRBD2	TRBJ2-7	TGTGCCAGCAGTCAAGGGACTAGCGAATCCTACGAGCAGTACTTC	CASSQGTSESYEQYF
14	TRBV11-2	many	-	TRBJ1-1	TGTGCCAGCAGCTTAGTGTCCCTGAACACTGAAGCTTTCTTT	CASSLVSLNTEAFF
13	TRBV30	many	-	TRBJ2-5	TGTGCCTGGGGCGGAGGGTACCAAGAGACCCAGTACTTC	CAWGGGYQETQYF
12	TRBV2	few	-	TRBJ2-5	TGTGCCAGCGGGGACTACCAAGAGACCCAGTACTTC	CASGDYQETQYF
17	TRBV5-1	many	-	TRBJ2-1	TGCGCCAGCAGCCACCTCCAGCCGGGAAACTCCTACAATGAGCAGTTCTTC	CASSHLQPGNSYNEQFF
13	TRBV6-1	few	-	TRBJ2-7	TGTGCCAGCAGCCCCGTGGACGGGGGCGAGCAGTACTTC	CASSPVDGGEQYF
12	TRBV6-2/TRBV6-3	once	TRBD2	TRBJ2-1	TGTACCAGCAGTTACTCGGGAGGGGAGCAGTTCTTC	CTSSYSGGEQFF